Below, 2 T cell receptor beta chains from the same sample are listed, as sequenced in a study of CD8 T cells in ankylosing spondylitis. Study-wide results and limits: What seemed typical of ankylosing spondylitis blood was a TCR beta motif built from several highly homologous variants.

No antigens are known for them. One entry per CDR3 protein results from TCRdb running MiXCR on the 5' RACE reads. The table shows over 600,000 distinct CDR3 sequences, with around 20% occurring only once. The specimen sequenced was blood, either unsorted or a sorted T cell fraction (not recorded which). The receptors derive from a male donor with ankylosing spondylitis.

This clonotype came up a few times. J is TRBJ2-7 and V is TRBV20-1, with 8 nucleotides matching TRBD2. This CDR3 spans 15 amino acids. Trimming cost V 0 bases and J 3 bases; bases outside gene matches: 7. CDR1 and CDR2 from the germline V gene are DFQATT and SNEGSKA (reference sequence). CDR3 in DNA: TGCAGTGCTAGAGATGAGGTAGCGGGGCTCTACGAGCAGTACTTC. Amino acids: CSARDEVAGLYEQYF.

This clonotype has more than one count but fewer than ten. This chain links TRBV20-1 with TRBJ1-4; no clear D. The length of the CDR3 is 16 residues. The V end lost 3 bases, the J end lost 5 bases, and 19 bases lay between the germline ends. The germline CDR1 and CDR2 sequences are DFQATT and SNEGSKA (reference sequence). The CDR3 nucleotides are TGCAGTGCTAGTCCCCTGGGCGGGGAGGCCAATGAAAAACTGTTTTTT. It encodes CSASPLGGEANEKLFF.